Listed below are T cell receptor beta chains from one sample, sequenced in a study of T cell repertoires in cytomegalovirus infection. TCRdb itself ran the reads through MiXCR, one entry per CDR3 protein. The sample contains about 500,000 distinct CDR3 sequences, roughly a third of which appear only once. Their antigen targets remain unknown. Sequencing was performed on cultured PBMCs, taken from culture after CMV antigen stimulation. The receptors stem from a human donor in good health (CMV status not recorded). Some clones in this sample may be carry-over from other donors' samples. Both conserved end residues are part of each CDR3. The D gene is left open where the match is weak. Clone size is shown for a subset of rows, as once, few, many or a class of expanded clone.

>-|TRBJ2-1|16|-|TRBV19
TGTGCCAGTAGTCGCCATGGTGGCGGGCCATACAATGAGCAGTTCTTC
CASSRHGGGPYNEQFF
>-|TRBJ2-1|16|few|TRBV11-2
TGTGCCAGCAGCTTAGGTCCTGTTAGCTTCAAAAATGAGCAGTTCTTC
CASSLGPVSFKNEQFF
>-|TRBJ2-3|16|-|TRBV28
TGTGCCAGCAGTGACACTCTCTCCTATAGCACAGATACGCAGTATTTT
CASSDTLSYSTDTQYF
>TRBD1|TRBJ1-3|15|many|TRBV12-3/TRBV12-4
TGTGCCAGCATCAGGGACAGGGCATTCGGAAACACCATATATTTT
CASIRDRAFGNTIYF
>-|TRBJ2-5|18|-|TRBV12-5
TGTGCTAGTGGCCCTTTCCCCCGGGGCCTGCCGGGCCAAGAGACCCAGTACTTC
CASGPFPRGLPGQETQYF
>-|TRBJ2-5|11|-|TRBV20-1
TGCAGTGCCAGTTCGGCAGAGACCCAGTACTTC
CSASSAETQYF
>-|TRBJ2-2|16|once|TRBV27
TGTGCCAGCAGCACTAGGGACGGGGCCTACACCGGGGAGCTGTTTTTT
CASSTRDGAYTGELFF
>-|TRBJ2-1|13|many|TRBV7-2
TGTGCCAGCAGCTTGTCGGGTCTCAATGAGCAGTTCTTC
CASSLSGLNEQFF
>-|TRBJ1-2|12|-|TRBV7-2
TGTGCCAGCCCTCAAGGGCGGAATGGCTACACCTTC
CASPQGRNGYTF
>-|TRBJ2-7|12|-|TRBV7-9
TGTGCCAGCAGGGACATTACTAGGGAGCAGTACTTC
CASRDITREQYF
>-|TRBJ1-1|12|-|TRBV29-1
TGCAGCGTTGAACCCAGGGACACTGAAGCTTTCTTT
CSVEPRDTEAFF